This is a list of T cell receptor beta chains from one sample in a study of blood T cell repertoires in COVID-19. The table came from immunoSEQ multiplex PCR; TCRdb's copy has only in-frame clones and leaves some out. The repertoire holds roughly 87,000 clones, around 72% seen once, with approximately 15% in the top ten. Material for sequencing was peripheral blood. Receptor source: a woman older than 75 with acute or convalescent COVID-19. Each CDR3 is given without its conserved first and last residue. Fields, in order: V gene, clone size, CDR3 protein. The size of a clone is reported for some rows only, either as once, few or many, or as a class for expanded clones.

TRBV7-9 | few | ASSSPPSGSANTGELF
TRBV4-2 | NA | ASSPGTTIYTGELF
TRBV6-2/TRBV6-3 | NA | ASSYPSGGVDTQY
TRBV4-3 | few | ASSLRSGGTQDYGYT
TRBV4-3 | NA | ASSQAGTLNTGELF
TRBV11-1 | NA | ASSQPGRAHEQY
TRBV24-1 | NA | ATSERDTGSYEQY
TRBV15 | once | ATSRDNTVWSPLH
TRBV6-5 | NA | ASTRDSGGANEQF
TRBV7-8 | NA | ASSLYQGRSNQPQH
TRBV20-1 | few | SASLGQGDGYT
TRBV6-5 | NA | ASSKKQTTDYEQY
TRBV10-3 | once | AISGLVDQPQH
TRBV28 | few | ASSSTGGPYGYT
TRBV5-8 | NA | ASSPGQGGLSNQPQH
TRBV27 | many | ASSLKLNAEAF
TRBV7-3 | once | ASRASAGGPNEQF
TRBV6-5 | NA | ASSRLEGFIPGYT
TRBV5-1 | few | ASSSRWGQDTEAF
TRBV18 | NA | ASSVEGNSPLH
TRBV28 | NA | ASNLPGPLH
TRBV6-1 | NA | ASSDTTGPYNSGANVLT
TRBV5-1 | few | ASSLERQPNTEAF
TRBV25-1 | NA | ASSGNRAGGAQY
TRBV7-3 | NA | ASSPGLNTEAF
TRBV7-3 | NA | ASSLTMGANTGELF
TRBV27 | NA | ASSHQYRVMPQETQY
TRBV7-8 | NA | ASSPRARGRLNTEAF
TRBV30 | few | AWSPGVGYGYT
TRBV5-4 | NA | ASSFLPGEKLF
TRBV28 | NA | ASSLAMNLAGGRY
TRBV18 | few | ASSLGQPNTGELF
TRBV29-1 | few | SVEYGTNTEAF
TRBV7-9 | few | ASSPYRGWGEKLF
TRBV5-5 | NA | ASSLGQLEGGANVLT
TRBV29-1 | NA | SVEASGGTDTQY
TRBV10-3 | NA | AIRDTGQVFSYT
TRBV28 | NA | ASYQRMTGGGETQY
TRBV5-4 | NA | ASSLGGTGAEKLF
TRBV6-6 | NA | ASSYSAGQGGETQY
TRBV29-1 | NA | SVAGGGETQY
TRBV18 | NA | ASSSEDTYEQY